One TCR beta chain is described in this entry. The data were taken from a study of cytomegalovirus exposure and HLA in healthy donors. Sequenced by immunoSEQ multiplex PCR; TCRdb stores in-frame clones only, minus some. The sample carries under 250,000 clones, less than 90% recorded once. Sequences were obtained from PBMCs. This sequence originates from a woman younger than 30 in good health and CMV-seronegative.

The CDR3, as DNA: TGTGCCAGCAGCCCACAGGGCGCGCGTCAGCCCCAGCATTTT. Its protein product is CASSPQGARQPQHF. This chain joins TRBV7-9 and TRBJ1-5, with D possibly TRBD1 on 6 matching bases. The CDR3 spans 14 residues. Germline V gene sequence: CDR1 SEHNR, CDR2 FQNEAQ (reference sequence). The V gene lost 5 bases and the J gene lost 6 bases, with 14 bases spanning the gap.